These 24 T cell receptor beta chains share one sample of origin, sequenced in a study of cytomegalovirus exposure and HLA in healthy donors. A multiplex PCR was run with 60 Vbeta primers and 13 Jbeta primers. Data came from immunoSEQ multiplex PCR; TCRdb stores just in-frame clones and leaves some out. The sample has around 89,000 clones, about 84% seen once. The sample comprised PBMCs. These receptors were collected from a girl aged 2-9 years in good health and CMV-seropositive.

V is TRBV6-1 and J is TRBJ1-1, with a tentative D call TRBD1 (5 bases). The V end lost 2 bases, the J end lost 7 bases, and 14 bases lay between the germline ends. The CDR3 extends over 14 amino acids. Germline values: CDR1 MNHNS, CDR2 SASEGT. This CDR3 is CASSEYGGVVEAFF. The DNA of the CDR3 is TGTGCCAGCAGTGAATACGGGGGGGTGGTTGAAGCTTTCTTT.

This chain joins TRBV5-6 and TRBJ2-1; TRBD2 matches at 10 bases. CDR3 length equals 15 residues. Germline V lookup: CDR1 SGHDT, CDR2 YYEEEE. With V trimmed by 0 bases and J by 6 bases, 3 bases remained unmatched. The CDR3 coding sequence is TGTGCCAGCAGCTTGGGGCTAGCGGGAGCCAATGAGCAGTTCTTC. It is translated as CASSLGLAGANEQFF.

CDR3 DNA sequence: TGCAGCGTTGATCGCAGGGGAACTAATGAAAAACTGTTTTTT. Protein: CSVDRRGTNEKLFF. The J gene is TRBJ1-4, the V gene TRBV29-1; the D gene is possibly TRBD1 (6 bases). Trimming took 3 bases from V and 1 from J, leaving 9 bases between them. Looked up from germline, CDR1 is SQVTM and CDR2 is ANQGSEA. The CDR3 length is 14 residues.

The chain carries TRBV2 and TRBJ1-5, with D tentatively TRBD1 (6 bases). The CDR3 covers 14 residues. Trimming pared 7 bases from V and 3 bases from J, leaving 13 bases between. Germline V gives CDR1 SNHLY, CDR2 FYNNEI. CDR3 bases: TGTGCCAGCATGCGAGAGGGACACAATCAGCCCCAGCATTTT. This encodes CASMREGHNQPQHF.

The chain is built from TRBV6-1 and TRBJ2-7; D gene ambiguous. CDR3 length equals 14 residues. CDR1 is MNHNS and CDR2 is SASEGT in the germline V gene. V gave up 2 bases and J gave up 2 bases, with 10 bases separating them. In nucleotides, the CDR3 is TGTGCCAGCAGTGAACGTGGGCCGACCTACGAGCAGTACTTC. It specifies CASSERGPTYEQYF.

The chain uses TRBV2 and TRBJ2-7; the D gene is possibly TRBD1 (6 bases). In germline, CDR1 is SNHLY, CDR2 FYNNEI. V was trimmed by 5 bases and J by 2 bases, leaving 13 bases between them. The CDR3 is made up of 14 amino acids. The CDR3 DNA sequence: TGTGCCAGCAGTCAAGGGACACTTCCCTACGAGCAGTACTTC. Protein: CASSQGTLPYEQYF.

This chain joins TRBV14 and TRBJ2-3; 12 nucleotides line up with TRBD2. The CDR3 has 18 amino acids. Germline loops: CDR1 SGHDN, CDR2 FVKESK. J lost 4 bases, V lost 4 bases, and 12 bases had no gene match. The CDR3 DNA sequence: TGTGCCAGCAGCCCAACTAGCGGGAGGCCCCGGTCGGCAGATACGCAGTATTTT. This sequence encodes CASSPTSGRPRSADTQYF.

This chain links TRBV19 with TRBJ1-5; the D is unclear. V was pared by 10 bases and J by 2 bases, with 12 bases between. Germline CDR1 is LNHDA and CDR2 is SQIVND (reference sequence). The CDR3 spans 13 residues. CDR3 sequence reads: CATNEGGNQPQHF. The CDR3 region has the DNA TGTGCCACCAACGAGGGTGGCAATCAGCCCCAGCATTTT.

The chain recombines TRBV4-1 with TRBJ1-2, with a tentative D call TRBD1 (5 bases). The germline gives CDR1 MGHRA, CDR2 YSYEKL. V shed 1 base and J shed 5 bases, with 11 bases lying between them. The CDR3 consists of 14 residues. CDR3 nucleotides: TGCGCCAGCAGCCAAGGCCAGGGATCGTATGGCTACACCTTC. Encoded protein: CASSQGQGSYGYTF.

V usage is TRBV7-2 and J usage is TRBJ2-7; TRBD2 agrees at 7 bases. CDR3 length equals 17 residues. Germline lookup yields CDR1 SGHTA and CDR2 FQGNSA. J was trimmed by 4 bases and V by 6 bases; bases with no gene match: 18. The CDR3 DNA reads TGTGCCAGCAGGGACAACTTTAGGGACTACAAACCTTACGAGCAGTACTTC. Amino acids: CASRDNFRDYKPYEQYF.

With regard to this clone: One end of the junction fails to match germline, which may point to a read error. CDR3 amino acids: CASSMSGTGHCIF. The DNA for the CDR3 is TGTGCCAGTAGTATGAGCGGGACAGGGCACTGTATCTTC. This sequence joins TRBV19 and TRBJ1-2; the match to TRBD1 covers 9 bases. The CDR3 runs to 13 residues. Germline-derived CDR1 and CDR2 are LNHDA and SQIVND (reference sequence).

V gene TRBV28 combines with J gene TRBJ2-5, with 7 bases aligning to TRBD2. Losses at the gene ends were 3 bases for V and 7 bases for J; bases not matched to a gene: 5. Per the germline V gene, CDR1 is MDHEN and CDR2 is SYDVKM. CDR3 length equals 13 residues. CDR3 coding DNA: TGTGCCAGCAGTTTGGGGGGGATTAGGACCCAGTACTTC. The encoded protein is CASSLGGIRTQYF.

This clone was picked up a small number of times. V is TRBV7-2 and J is TRBJ2-5; a possible D gene is TRBD2 (6 bases). The V end lost 2 bases, the J end lost 3 bases, and 7 bases lay between the germline ends. Per germline, CDR1 SGHTA and CDR2 FQGNSA. The CDR3 loop spans 13 amino acids. In nucleotides, the CDR3 is TGTGCCAGCAGCTTATGGGGGGAAGAGACCCAGTACTTC. This encodes CASSLWGEETQYF.

The rearrangement uses TRBV7-8 and TRBJ2-5; 10 bases agree with TRBD2. Looked up from germline, CDR1 is SGHVS and CDR2 is FQNEAQ. This CDR3 spans 14 amino acids. V trimming: 5 bases; J trimming: 5 bases; junction bases outside the gene matches: 5. The CDR3 DNA sequence: TGTGCCAGCAGCCCGGGACTAGCGTTTGAGACCCAGTACTTC. This codes for CASSPGLAFETQYF.

The chain links TRBV30 to TRBJ2-7, with TRBD2 identical over 8 bases. The CDR3 runs 14 residues. Germline values: CDR1 GTSNPN, CDR2 SVGIG (reference sequence). V gave up 4 bases and J gave up 0 bases; unmatched junction bases: 5. CDR3 sequence (DNA): TGTGCCTGGAAAGCGGGAGCCCTCTCCTACGAGCAGTACTTC. Translating gives CAWKAGALSYEQYF.

The V and J genes are TRBV27 and TRBJ1-1, with 7 positions matching TRBD1. CDR1 and CDR2 (germline): MNHEY, SMNVEV (reference sequence). With 2 bases clipped from V and 3 bases from J, the junction kept 6 bases outside the gene matches. This CDR3 is built from 15 residues. CDR3 in amino acids: CASSLVTGRDTEAFF. The CDR3 bases are TGTGCCAGCAGTTTAGTGACAGGGCGGGACACTGAAGCTTTCTTT.

The chain joins TRBV5-1 to TRBJ1-5, with 10 bases lining up with TRBD1. This CDR3 region has 19 residues. The germline V gene encodes CDR1 SGHRS and CDR2 YFSETQ. V shed 9 bases and J 0 bases; nucleotides not matched to a gene: 18. This CDR3 reads CATRPDPTGGFYSNQPQHF. CDR3 coding DNA: TGCGCCACCAGACCGGATCCGACAGGGGGCTTCTATAGCAATCAGCCCCAGCATTTT.

This rearrangement joins TRBV27 to TRBJ1-2; no reliable D call. V was cut by 3 bases and J by 3 bases, with 17 bases left in between. CDR1 is MNHEY, CDR2 SMNVEV, per germline (reference sequence). The CDR3 has 16 amino acids. The CDR3: CASSFSPGLFDYGYTF. In DNA, the CDR3 is TGTGCCAGCAGTTTTAGTCCGGGTTTGTTCGACTATGGCTACACCTTC.

The chain links TRBV7-2 to TRBJ1-2; D possibly corresponds to TRBD1 (5 bases). This CDR3 is 13 amino acids long. With 2 bases removed from V and 7 bases from J, the gap between germline ends came to 11 bases. Per the germline V gene, CDR1 is SGHTA and CDR2 is FQGNSA. The CDR3 sequence: CASSLKGFVGYTF. As DNA, the CDR3 is TGTGCCAGCAGCTTAAAGGGGTTTGTTGGCTACACCTTC.

This clone was seen a handful of times. The genes are TRBV9 and TRBJ1-4, with 7 bases matching TRBD1. This CDR3 comprises 15 residues. Looked up from germline, CDR1 is SGDLS and CDR2 is YYNGEE. The junction had 9 bases not matched to a gene; V was cut back by 3 bases and J by 7 bases. The DNA for the CDR3 is TGTGCCAGCAGCGAATCGGGACAGTCTGCTGAAAAACTGTTTTTT. This gives the protein CASSESGQSAEKLFF.

The chain combines TRBV6-6 with TRBJ1-1, with TRBD1 matching over 8 bases. Unmatched junction bases numbered 5, after V lost 2 bases and J lost 6 bases. Germline V CDR1 and CDR2: MNHNY, SVGAGI (reference sequence). The CDR3 length is 14 residues. DNA for the CDR3: TGTGCCAGCAGTTACGGTGGGACAGGCGCTGAAGCTTTCTTT. Protein sequence: CASSYGGTGAEAFF.

The V and J genes are TRBV6-1 and TRBJ2-7, with 8 bases lining up with TRBD1. CDR3 length: 14 amino acids. Germline V CDR1 and CDR2: MNHNS, SASEGT. V dropped 7 bases and J dropped 6; count of bases not matched to a gene: 11. The DNA for the CDR3 is TGTGCCAGCATTGACAGGGGCACTAGGGTCGAGCAGTACTTC. It is translated as CASIDRGTRVEQYF.

The rearrangement links TRBV6-5 to TRBJ1-2, with TRBD1 as a possible D gene (5 bases). Germline lookup yields CDR1 MNHEY and CDR2 SVGAGI. This CDR3 has 11 residues. Trimming took 5 bases from V and 14 from J, leaving 15 bases between them. CDR3 in amino acids: CASSNTGPKTF. The CDR3 nucleotides read TGTGCCAGCAGTAACACAGGTCCGAAAACCTTC.

Notes on this clone: Other nucleotide sequences in the sample specify the same CDR3. The chain couples TRBV6-5 to TRBJ2-7, with D perhaps TRBD2 (5 bases). Germline lookup yields CDR1 MNHEY and CDR2 SVGAGI. CDR3 length: 14 residues. V was shortened by 0 bases and J by 3 bases, with 9 bases between the two germline ends. The CDR3 DNA reads TGTGCCAGCAGTTACTCCGCTGGGAGCTACGAGCAGTACTTC. Protein: CASSYSAGSYEQYF.